This T cell receptor beta chain is drawn from a study of a mutant IDH1 vaccine in newly diagnosed glioma (dated by TCRdb to about 2021). About the study as a whole: Vaccination started 4-6 weeks after radiotherapy alone, or was given together with temozolomide cycles in the groups whose treatment included chemotherapy. The roughly 30 treated patients were roughly 60% male and around 40% female, with a mean age of about 43 years. Before enrollment, patients had received standard therapy of radiotherapy alone, temozolomide alone, or radiochemotherapy with temozolomide; most received the combination. Visit V12 was the week-35 safety follow-up and visit V13 was the week-47 end of study. Peripheral blood samples were drawn at six visits, namely V03 (baseline), V05, V07, V10, V12 and V13. Longitudinal TCRB deep sequencing was done for some 25 treated patients, wherever samples were available for exploratory analyses.

What the work shows at the level of the full study, not this receptor alone: No apparent relationship was observed between pseudoprogression and alterations in the top peripheral T cell clonotypes detected by TCRB sequencing. Selection of PBMC samples for TCRB deep sequencing was based on availability. Across multiple MHC alleles, vaccine-induced immune responses were seen in 93.3% of patients. The authors noted that analyses of patient blood samples could not be reproduced because of sample limitations.

This clone showed up just once. This receptor's antigen is unknown. No base-level quality is on record; no much larger clone is a single base apart. The library was obtained by the immunoSEQ multiplex PCR assay. Rearranged TCR beta chain sequences were amplified using the hsTCRB Kit according to the manufacturer's protocol. An Illumina MiSeq was used to sequence the TCRB libraries. Under the source paper's analysis protocol: The proprietary platform of the kit vendor was used for demultiplexing, trimming and gene mapping. TCRdb obtained this table from immuneACCESS and retained in-frame rearrangements with V and J assigned. These tables miss some clones; where compared with another copy, unresolved V genes account for less than half of the shortfall, and the remainder is unexplained. The DNA gave D and trimming, while V, J and clone size come from that table. For this sample there are 40,000 to 50,000 clones; 85% to 90% appear just once. Together, the top ten hold around 1.5% of the sample.

From a lookup of the germline V gene (reference sequence), CDR1 and CDR2 are LNHDA and SQIVND. The CDR3 sequence holds 16 residues, the cysteine and phenylalanine included. Just CDR3 DNA is preserved here, 48 bases in frame from base 1. At the junction V is shortened by 4 bases and J by 4 bases; bases outside the gene matches: 9. The sample's time point, from its label and the paper: week 35, safety follow-up. A 20-mer mutant IDH1 peptide at 300 micrograms in Montanide made up each vaccine dose, which was injected subcutaneously together with topical imiquimod. Patients were given eight vaccinations, in weeks 1, 3, 5, 7, 11, 15, 19 and 23, which matched visits V03 through V10. Donors had newly diagnosed WHO grade 3 or 4 IDH1-mutant astrocytomas with loss of nuclear ATRX. The samples were drawn from NOA16, a multicentre, single-arm, open-label phase I trial in Germany that tested a mutant IDH1 peptide vaccine in humans for the first time. Genomic DNA for TCRB sequencing was extracted from EDTA blood using the DNeasy Blood and Tissue Kit.

This sample comprised PBMCs, obtained from a glioma patient whose treatment included an IDH1 peptide vaccine. The V and J genes are TRBV19 and TRBJ1-4; 7 central nucleotides agree with TRBD1. This clonotype was sampled from a man in his forties with glioma. The nucleotide sequence is given as TGTGCCAGTAGTACCCCCCGGCAGGGGGGTAATGAAAAACTGTTTTTT. Its protein reads: CASSTPRQGGNEKLFF.